This is a list of T cell receptor beta chains from one sample in a study of beta chain features in type 1 diabetes. Assay: immunoSEQ multiplex PCR; the TCRdb copy retains only in-frame clones and omits some. In the table there are around 140,000 clones, 7% to 10% of which are singletons. The sequencing input was central memory CD4+ T cells from blood. These receptors were collected from a man in his thirties or forties with type 1 diabetes. Each CDR3 is given with its conserved first and last residue. D genes are given only for firm matches. Rows may omit the clone size; those that give it use once, few, many or a size class.

clone size	V gene	J gene	D gene	CDR3 protein	CDR3 DNA
-	TRBV5-1	TRBJ1-6	TRBD1	CASSFGTGNSPLHF	TGCGCCAGCAGCTTCGGGACAGGGAATTCACCCCTCCACTTT
-	TRBV28	TRBJ1-6	TRBD1	CASSLAPPGQGASPLHF	TGTGCCAGCAGTTTAGCCCCCCCGGGACAGGGAGCCTCACCCCTCCACTTT
few	TRBV7-9	TRBJ2-1	-	CASSFSSYNEQFF	TGTGCCAGCAGCTTCAGCTCCTACAATGAGCAGTTCTTC
few	TRBV15	TRBJ2-3	-	CATSRDRSGLSADTQYF	TGTGCCACCAGCAGAGACCGAAGCGGTCTCTCGGCAGATACGCAGTATTTT
few	TRBV4-2	TRBJ2-3	-	CASSPSSTDTQYF	TGTGCCAGCAGCCCTAGCAGCACAGATACGCAGTATTTT
few	TRBV28	TRBJ2-3	TRBD2	CASSPRGGGLDTQYF	TGTGCCAGCAGCCCGCGGGGGGGAGGACTGGATACGCAGTATTTT
-	TRBV2	TRBJ1-6	-	CASKARLNSPLHF	TGTGCCAGCAAGGCGCGGCTGAATTCACCCCTCCACTTT
few	TRBV7-9	TRBJ1-3	-	CASRRVDGNTIYF	TGTGCCAGCAGGAGGGTGGACGGAAACACCATATATTTT
-	TRBV4-1	TRBJ2-4	TRBD2	CASSRTSGVAKNIQYF	TGCGCCAGCAGCCGCACTAGCGGCGTAGCCAAAAACATTCAGTACTTC
few	TRBV7-2	TRBJ2-5	TRBD1	CASCPMGQQGETQYF	TGTGCCAGCTGCCCGATGGGACAACAGGGGGAGACCCAGTACTTC
-	TRBV19	TRBJ2-5	TRBD2	CASSIGLAAETQYF	TGTGCCAGTAGTATTGGACTAGCGGCGGAGACCCAGTACTTC
few	TRBV5-1	TRBJ2-2	-	CASSLAIDTGELFF	TGCGCCAGCAGCTTGGCCATTGACACCGGGGAGCTGTTTTTT
-	TRBV7-2	TRBJ2-2	-	CASSLGPSNTGELFF	TGTGCCAGCAGCTTAGGGCCCTCGAACACCGGGGAGCTGTTTTTT
few	TRBV7-2	TRBJ1-1	-	CASSFYKEKIF	TGTGCCAGCAGCTTTTACAAGGAGAAGATCTTT
-	TRBV29-1	TRBJ2-3	TRBD2	CSVTGGARDTQYF	TGCAGCGTTACCGGGGGGGCAAGGGATACGCAGTATTTT
-	TRBV6-6	TRBJ1-6	-	CATKTISSPLHF	TGTGCCACCAAGACTATCAGTTCACCCCTCCACTTT
-	TRBV6-5	TRBJ1-1	-	CASSYSRGSDTEAFF	TGTGCCAGCAGTTACTCCAGGGGCAGCGACACTGAAGCTTTCTTT
-	TRBV30	TRBJ1-2	-	CAWSGSGVGGYTF	TGTGCCTGGAGTGGCTCGGGGGTGGGTGGCTACACCTTC
many	TRBV11-2	TRBJ1-6	TRBD1	CASRTGTGRNSPLHF	TGTGCCAGCAGAACCGGGACAGGGAGGAATTCACCCCTCCACTTT
-	TRBV7-3	TRBJ2-7	-	CASSLTVQSSSYEQYF	TGTGCCAGCAGCTTAACAGTACAGTCGAGCTCCTACGAGCAGTACTTC
many	TRBV11-3	TRBJ2-5	TRBD1	CASSPGQGETQYF	TGTGCCAGCAGCCCTGGACAGGGAGAGACCCAGTACTTC
few	TRBV5-4	TRBJ1-1	-	CASSLDVSGVTEAFF	TGTGCCAGCAGCTTGGATGTTTCAGGGGTCACTGAAGCTTTCTTT
-	TRBV7-3	TRBJ2-2	-	CASSSRTGELFF	TGTGCCAGCAGCTCCCGTACCGGGGAGCTGTTTTTT
few	TRBV7-9	TRBJ1-6	-	CASSLTMEPLHF	TGTGCCAGCAGCTTGACTATGGAACCCCTCCACTTT
-	TRBV29-1	TRBJ2-2	-	CGGGTDGELFF	TGCGGTGGGGGGACGGACGGGGAGCTGTTTTTT
few	TRBV15	TRBJ1-2	-	CATSRDPGERETF	TGTGCCACCAGCAGAGACCCAGGGGAGAGAGAAACCTTC
few	TRBV5-6	TRBJ2-7	TRBD1	CASSLEKGATYEQYF	TGTGCCAGCAGCTTGGAAAAGGGGGCCACCTACGAGCAGTACTTC
-	TRBV7-9	TRBJ2-5	-	CASSGAVWETQYF	TGTGCCAGTTCTGGGGCGGTTTGGGAGACCCAGTACTTC
few	TRBV9	TRBJ2-1	TRBD1	CASSVLGQGAHEQFF	TGTGCCAGCAGCGTATTGGGACAGGGGGCACATGAGCAGTTCTTC
few	TRBV19	TRBJ1-1	TRBD1	CASSINRGNTEAFF	TGTGCCAGTAGTATAAACAGGGGAAACACTGAAGCTTTCTTT
-	TRBV18	TRBJ1-2	-	CASSSENRDGYTF	TGTGCCAGCTCATCTGAGAACAGGGATGGCTACACCTTC
-	TRBV5-4	TRBJ1-6	TRBD1	CASSQGQSNSPLHF	TGTGCCAGCAGCCAGGGACAGAGTAATTCACCCCTCCACTTT
few	TRBV19	TRBJ2-3	TRBD2	CASSLKRGGSTDTQYF	TGTGCCAGTAGTCTCAAGCGGGGGGGCTCCACAGATACGCAGTATTTT
-	TRBV7-8	TRBJ2-3	-	CASSLAGRTDTQYF	TGTGCCAGCAGCTTAGCGGGCCGAACAGATACGCAGTATTTT
-	TRBV27	TRBJ1-5	-	CASSFSLQGNQPQHF	TGTGCCAGCAGTTTTAGTCTACAGGGCAATCAGCCCCAGCATTTT
-	TRBV27	TRBJ2-7	-	CASSPRWGDIREQYF	TGTGCCAGCAGCCCCCGGTGGGGCGATATTAGGGAGCAGTACTTC
few	TRBV5-1	TRBJ2-5	TRBD1	CASSLVGQAQETQYF	TGCGCCAGCAGCTTGGTCGGACAGGCTCAAGAGACCCAGTACTTC
few	TRBV5-4	TRBJ2-2	TRBD2	CASSLRSTGGRSTGELFF	TGTGCCAGCAGCTTGCGGTCGACGGGGGGGCGAAGCACCGGGGAGCTGTTTTTT
-	TRBV4-2	TRBJ1-2	-	CASSQVDGRDSNYGYTF	TGTGCCAGCAGCCAAGTCGACGGGCGGGACTCTAACTATGGCTACACCTTC
few	TRBV5-1	TRBJ1-1	TRBD1	CASSLAGQGQSEAFF	TGCGCCAGCAGCCTGGCTGGACAGGGCCAATCTGAAGCTTTCTTT
-	TRBV5-1	TRBJ1-2	TRBD1	CASSRDRMVYGYTF	TGCGCCAGCAGTCGGGACAGGATGGTCTATGGCTACACCTTC
few	TRBV28	TRBJ2-3	TRBD1	CASEPGQGTDTQYF	TGTGCCAGCGAACCGGGACAGGGCACAGATACGCAGTATTTT
-	TRBV18	TRBJ2-1	TRBD1	CASSSTGGGEQFF	TGTGCCAGCTCATCGACAGGGGGGGGTGAGCAGTTCTTC
few	TRBV7-8	TRBJ1-1	TRBD1	CASSITQGADTEAFF	TGTGCCAGCAGCATCACACAGGGGGCAGACACTGAAGCTTTCTTT
-	TRBV6-5	TRBJ2-7	TRBD1	CASSYSGQGYEQYF	TGTGCCAGCAGTTACTCGGGACAGGGCTACGAGCAGTACTTC
few	TRBV28	TRBJ2-7	TRBD1	CASRPGTANSYEQYF	TGTGCCAGCAGGCCCGGGACAGCGAACTCCTACGAGCAGTACTTC
few	TRBV18	TRBJ2-5	-	CASSPGQETQYF	TGTGCCAGCTCGCCGGGGCAAGAGACCCAGTACTTC
few	TRBV5-1	TRBJ1-2	-	CASSLPTSLTANYGYTF	TGCGCCAGCAGCTTGCCGACTTCATTGACAGCTAACTATGGCTACACCTTC
-	TRBV6-5	TRBJ2-3	-	CASTREGLSTDTQYF	TGTGCCAGCACCCGGGAAGGACTCAGCACAGATACGCAGTATTTT
-	TRBV2	TRBJ1-6	TRBD1	CASRGTGGLPLHF	TGTGCCAGCAGGGGGACAGGGGGCTTACCCCTCCACTTT
few	TRBV18	TRBJ1-1	TRBD1	CASLKKGQVNTEAFF	TGTGCCAGCTTAAAGAAGGGACAGGTGAACACTGAAGCTTTCTTT
-	TRBV15	TRBJ1-5	-	CATQKRSGVNQPQHF	TGTGCCACCCAAAAAAGGTCAGGGGTCAATCAGCCCCAGCATTTT